The sequence of this T cell receptor beta chain was determined in a study of cytomegalovirus exposure and HLA in healthy donors. For the study at large: Out of 398 genotyped donors, roughly 83% belonged to the Caucasian-associated ancestry cluster. Overall study results and limits: A later analysis linked a missense variant in DCLRE1C to the trimming of TCR beta V and J genes. Later on, analysis showed that most CMV-associated TCR beta chains appeared to be HLA-restricted. Accurate predictions that matched the HLA-A and HLA-B alleles of most subjects were reportedly made from TCR beta sequences.

Details on this clone: No antigen is known for it.

Primers included in the PCR were 60 Vbeta and 13 Jbeta primers. Data came from immunoSEQ multiplex PCR; TCRdb stores just in-frame clones and leaves some out. In the table there are 230,000 or so clones, around nine tenths of which are singletons. Sequencing input: PBMCs. The sequence was collected from a girl aged 2-10 years in good health and CMV-seronegative.

The CDR3 DNA follows: TGTGCCAGCAGCATCCTACAGGTGGACGGTGAAGAGACCCAGTACTTC. Its translation: CASSILQVDGEETQYF. The chain employs TRBV5-4 and TRBJ2-5; tentative D call: TRBD1 (5 bases). Trimming cost V 4 bases and J 3 bases, with 19 bases left between them. The CDR3 is made up of 16 amino acids. Germline V gene sequence: CDR1 SGHNT, CDR2 YYREEE (reference sequence).